In this sample, the clone carrying this T cell receptor beta chain turned up many times. TCRdb used MiXCR to reprocess the 5' RACE reads, holding one entry per CDR3 protein. The sample includes tens of thousands of distinct CDR3 sequences, about an eighth of them seen just once. The CDR3 contains 12 residues. Deletions cut 3 bases from V and 11 bases from J, with 8 bases between. The data stem from a study of spatial heterogeneity in lung cancer. Time point described: sample taken at primary tumor resection. Unsorted whole RNA of tumor, nontumor lung or frozen PBMC was sequenced. This chain uses TRBV12-3 or TRBV12-4 with TRBJ1-6, with D hard to call. This sample comprised PBMCs, obtained at surgery. The TCR was taken from a male donor with early-stage non-small cell lung cancer. The CDR3, as DNA: TGTGCCAGCAGTTTTCTCGGGCCACCCCTCCACTTT. It translates to CASSFLGPPLHF.